This T cell receptor beta chain was retrieved from a study of blood T cell repertoires in COVID-19. Study background: The analysed material was cDNA or gDNA that came from T cells, B-cell-depleted T cells, or PBMCs.

This clone came up a few times. Trimming pared 0 bases from V and 6 bases from J, leaving 12 bases between. CDR1 and CDR2 from the germline V gene are SGHRS and YFSETQ. The CDR3 consists of 14 residues. Per the original data handling: Researchers report that nucleated cell counts were estimated from reference gene primer amplification. Using immunoSEQ multiplex PCR, the repertoire was profiled, and TCRdb retains in-frame clones only, with some absent. D and trimming were read from the DNA, whereas the V and J calls and clone size are those reported in that table. The repertoire has approximately 75,000 clones, around 80% of them found once; the top ten carry under 25%.

This clonotype originated in a woman aged 45-60 years with acute or convalescent COVID-19. V gene TRBV5-1 combines with J gene TRBJ1-2; the D gene is possibly TRBD1 (5 bases). Sequencing used peripheral blood. The CDR3 bases are TGCGCCAGCAGCTTGGAGGCACCCAGGGATGGCTACACCTTC. Translating gives CASSLEAPRDGYTF.